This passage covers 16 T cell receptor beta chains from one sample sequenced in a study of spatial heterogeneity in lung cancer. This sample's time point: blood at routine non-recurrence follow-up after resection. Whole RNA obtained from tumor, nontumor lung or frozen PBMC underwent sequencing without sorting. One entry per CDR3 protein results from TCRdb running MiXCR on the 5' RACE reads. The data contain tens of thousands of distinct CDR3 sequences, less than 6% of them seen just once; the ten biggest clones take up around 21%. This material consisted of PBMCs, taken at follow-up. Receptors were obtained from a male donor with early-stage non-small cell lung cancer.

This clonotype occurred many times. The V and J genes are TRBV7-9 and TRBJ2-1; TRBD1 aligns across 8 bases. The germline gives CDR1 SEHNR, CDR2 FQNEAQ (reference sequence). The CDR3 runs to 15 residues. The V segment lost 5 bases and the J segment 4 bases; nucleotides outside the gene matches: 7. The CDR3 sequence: CASSLRQGMYNEQFF. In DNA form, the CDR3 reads TGTGCCAGCAGCCTCCGACAGGGGATGTACAATGAGCAGTTCTTC.

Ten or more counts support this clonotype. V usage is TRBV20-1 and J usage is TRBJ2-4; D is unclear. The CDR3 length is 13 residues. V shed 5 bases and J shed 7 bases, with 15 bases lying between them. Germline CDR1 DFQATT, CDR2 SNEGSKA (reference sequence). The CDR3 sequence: CSADGQILNIQYF. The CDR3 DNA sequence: TGCAGTGCTGACGGGCAGATACTGAACATTCAGTACTTC.

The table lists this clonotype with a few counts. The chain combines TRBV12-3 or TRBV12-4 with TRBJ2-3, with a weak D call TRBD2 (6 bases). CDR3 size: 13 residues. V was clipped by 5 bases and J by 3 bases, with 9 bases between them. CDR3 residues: CASSHGGTDTQYF. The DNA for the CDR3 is TGTGCCAGCAGTCATGGGGGGACAGATACGCAGTATTTT.

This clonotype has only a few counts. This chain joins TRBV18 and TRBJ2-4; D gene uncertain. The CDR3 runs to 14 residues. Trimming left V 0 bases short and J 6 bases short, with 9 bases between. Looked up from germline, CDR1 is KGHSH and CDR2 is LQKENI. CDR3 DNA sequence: TGTGCCAGCTCACCACCGCACCCTGGAAACATTCAGTACTTC. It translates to CASSPPHPGNIQYF.

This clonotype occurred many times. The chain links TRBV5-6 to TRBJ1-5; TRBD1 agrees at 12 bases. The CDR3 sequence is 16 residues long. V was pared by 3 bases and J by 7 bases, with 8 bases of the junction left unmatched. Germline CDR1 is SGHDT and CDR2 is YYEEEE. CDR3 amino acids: CASSYRDRGRGQPQHF. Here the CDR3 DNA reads TGTGCCAGCAGCTATAGGGACAGGGGGCGCGGGCAGCCCCAGCATTTT. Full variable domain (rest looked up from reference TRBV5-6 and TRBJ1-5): DAGVTQSPTHLIKTRGQQVTLRCSPKSGHDTVSWYQQALGQGPQFIFQYYEEEERQRGNFPDRFSGHQFPNYSSELNVNALLLGDSALYLCASSYRDRGRGQPQHFGDGTRLSIL.

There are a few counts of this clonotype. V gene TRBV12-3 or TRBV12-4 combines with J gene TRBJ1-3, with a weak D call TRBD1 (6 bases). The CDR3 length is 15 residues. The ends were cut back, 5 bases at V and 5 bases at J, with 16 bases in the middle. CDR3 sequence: CASSPTTGARNTIYF. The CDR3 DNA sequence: TGTGCCAGCAGTCCCACGACAGGCGCCAGAAACACCATATATTTT.

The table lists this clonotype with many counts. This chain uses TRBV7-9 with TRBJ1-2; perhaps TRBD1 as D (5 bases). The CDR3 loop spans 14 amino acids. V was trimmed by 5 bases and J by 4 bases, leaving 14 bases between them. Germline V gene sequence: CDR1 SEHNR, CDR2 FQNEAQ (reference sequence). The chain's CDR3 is CASSRGTNPYGYTF. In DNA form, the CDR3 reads TGTGCCAGCAGCAGAGGGACGAACCCCTATGGCTACACCTTC.

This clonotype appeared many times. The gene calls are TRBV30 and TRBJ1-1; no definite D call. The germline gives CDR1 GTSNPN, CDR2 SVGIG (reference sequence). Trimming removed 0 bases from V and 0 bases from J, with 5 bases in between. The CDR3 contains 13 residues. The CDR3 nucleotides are TGTGCCTGGAGTGTTGGCCTGAACACTGAAGCTTTCTTT. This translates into CAWSVGLNTEAFF.

Here the CDR3 reads CASNGGGLTGELFF. The CDR3 nucleotides are TGTGCCAGCAACGGGGGGGGCCTGACCGGGGAGCTGTTTTTT. This chain joins TRBV6-1 and TRBJ2-2, with 8 nucleotides matching TRBD2. Trimming at V came to 7 bases and at J to 5 bases, leaving 6 bases not matched to a gene. The CDR3 has 14 residues. The germline CDR1 and CDR2 sequences are MNHNS and SASEGT.

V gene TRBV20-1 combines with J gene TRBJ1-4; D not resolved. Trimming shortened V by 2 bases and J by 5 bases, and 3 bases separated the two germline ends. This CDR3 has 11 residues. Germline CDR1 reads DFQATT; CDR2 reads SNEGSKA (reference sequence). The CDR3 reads CSARQNEKLFF. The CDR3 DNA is TGCAGTGCTAGACAGAATGAAAAACTGTTTTTT.

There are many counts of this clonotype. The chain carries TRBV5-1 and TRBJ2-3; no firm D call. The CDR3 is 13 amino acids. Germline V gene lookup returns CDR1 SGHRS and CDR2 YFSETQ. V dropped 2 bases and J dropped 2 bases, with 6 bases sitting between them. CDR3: CASSFRPTDTQYF. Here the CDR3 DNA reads TGCGCCAGCAGCTTTAGGCCCACAGATACGCAGTATTTT.

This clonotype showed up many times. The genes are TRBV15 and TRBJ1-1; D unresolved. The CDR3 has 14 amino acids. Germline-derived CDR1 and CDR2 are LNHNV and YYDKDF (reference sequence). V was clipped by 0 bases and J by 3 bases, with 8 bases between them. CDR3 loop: CATSRDPSHTEAFF. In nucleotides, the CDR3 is TGTGCCACCAGCAGAGATCCGAGTCACACTGAAGCTTTCTTT.

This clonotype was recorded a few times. In DNA, the CDR3 is TGCAGTGCCGTCGACAGCTACGAGCAGTACTTC. Encoded protein: CSAVDSYEQYF. The V gene is TRBV20-1, the J gene TRBJ2-7; tentative D call: TRBD1 (5 bases). V lost 6 bases, J lost 3 bases, and 9 bases lay in between. In germline, CDR1 is DFQATT, CDR2 SNEGSKA (reference sequence). The CDR3 length is 11 residues.

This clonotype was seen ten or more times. The CDR3 coding sequence is TGCGCCAGCAGCTTATCGAGACAGGGTCCCTACGAGCAGTACTTC. Translating gives CASSLSRQGPYEQYF. V is TRBV5-1 and J is TRBJ2-7, with TRBD1 matching over 7 bases. V gave up 2 bases and J gave up 2 bases; unmatched junction bases: 7. The germline V gene encodes CDR1 SGHRS and CDR2 YFSETQ. The CDR3 extends over 15 amino acids.

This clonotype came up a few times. The CDR3: CASSLGALNYGYTF. CDR3 DNA sequence: TGTGCCAGCAGTTTAGGAGCTCTTAACTATGGCTACACCTTC. The gene calls are TRBV12-3 or TRBV12-4 and TRBJ1-2; no clear D. Trimming took 1 base from V and 1 from J, leaving 7 bases between them. The CDR3 runs to 14 residues.

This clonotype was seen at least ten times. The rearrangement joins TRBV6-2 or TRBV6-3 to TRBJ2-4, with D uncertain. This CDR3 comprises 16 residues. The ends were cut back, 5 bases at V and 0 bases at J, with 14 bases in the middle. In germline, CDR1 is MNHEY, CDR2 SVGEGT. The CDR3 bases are TGTGCCAGCAGTCCTCGAGACACAATAGCCAAAAACATTCAGTACTTC. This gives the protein CASSPRDTIAKNIQYF.